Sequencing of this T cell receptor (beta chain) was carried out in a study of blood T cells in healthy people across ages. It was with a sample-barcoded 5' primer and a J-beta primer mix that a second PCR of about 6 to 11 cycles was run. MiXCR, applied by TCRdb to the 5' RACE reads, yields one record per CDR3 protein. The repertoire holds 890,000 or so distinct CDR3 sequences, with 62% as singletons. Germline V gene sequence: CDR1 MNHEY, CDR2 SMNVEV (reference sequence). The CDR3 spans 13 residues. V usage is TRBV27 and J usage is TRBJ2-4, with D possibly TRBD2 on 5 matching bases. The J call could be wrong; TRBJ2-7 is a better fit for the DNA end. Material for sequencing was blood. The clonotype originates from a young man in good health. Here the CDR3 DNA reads TGTGCCAGCAGTTTCGGGATAGGATACGAGCAGTACTTC. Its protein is CASSFGIGYEQYF.